This is a list of T cell receptor beta chains from one sample in a study of graft-versus-host responses after intestinal transplantation. Their cognate antigens are unknown. TCRdb keeps only in-frame clones here, not all; method: immunoSEQ multiplex PCR. Of 90,000 to 95,000 clones listed, more than 85% are singletons. The sequencing here drew on unstimulated CD8+ T cells sorted from spleen or lymph node cells, taken before intestinal transplant. Receptor source: a human donor who received an intestinal transplant. CDR3s include the opening cysteine and the closing phenylalanine or tryptophan. D genes are given only for firm matches. Expanded clones get a size class; other rows say once, few or many, or leave the size out.

DNA	CDR3	D	size	V	J
TGCAGCGTCCAAGACAGGGACTACGAGCAGTACTTC	CSVQDRDYEQYF	TRBD1	-	TRBV29-1	TRBJ2-7
TGTGCCAGCAGTGACGACTCGAGTTACACTGAAGCTTTCTTT	CASSDDSSYTEAFF	-	once	TRBV6-4	TRBJ1-1
TGTGCCAGCAGTTTTGGGCCGTTTCTTTCCGAGCAGTACTTC	CASSFGPFLSEQYF	-	-	TRBV27	TRBJ2-7
TGTGCCAGCAGCGAAGAGGCCCTTAATGAAAAACTGTTTTTT	CASSEEALNEKLFF	-	-	TRBV9	TRBJ1-4
TGCGCCAGCAGCTACCGACTAGCGGAGGCGTACGAGCAGTACTTC	CASSYRLAEAYEQYF	TRBD2	-	TRBV4-1	TRBJ2-7
TGCGCCAGCAGCTTGGGGACAGGTCCCCTTCAAGAGACCCAGTACTTC	CASSLGTGPLQETQYF	TRBD1	-	TRBV5-1	TRBJ2-5
TGCGCCAGCAGCCTAATCTATTCCGGGACAGGAGATACGCAGTATTTT	CASSLIYSGTGDTQYF	TRBD1	few	TRBV4-3	TRBJ2-3
TGTGCCAGCAGTTACTCGCAGGGGGCCTATGGCTACACCTTC	CASSYSQGAYGYTF	TRBD1	-	TRBV6-5	TRBJ1-2
TGTGCCAGCGGACTAGCGGGAGAGACCCAGTACTTC	CASGLAGETQYF	TRBD2	few	TRBV6-6	TRBJ2-5
TGCGCCAGCAGCTTGGGGGCCGGCTATGGCTACACCTTC	CASSLGAGYGYTF	-	-	TRBV5-1	TRBJ1-2
TGTGCCAGCAGCTTAGCAGGGGTACACAATGAGCAGTTCTTC	CASSLAGVHNEQFF	-	-	TRBV11-3	TRBJ2-1
TGTGCCAGACAGGGGAAACCTAGGGAGCAGTACTTC	CARQGKPREQYF	TRBD1	-	TRBV27	TRBJ2-7
TGCGCCAGCAGCCAAGGTCCAATCACCTACAATGAGCAGTTCTTC	CASSQGPITYNEQFF	-	-	TRBV4-3	TRBJ2-1
TGTGCCAGTAGTAACAGCTACGAGCAGTACTTC	CASSNSYEQYF	-	-	TRBV19	TRBJ2-7
TGTGCCAGCAGCCCAGCCCTAGACGCTTCCTACGAGCAGTACTTC	CASSPALDASYEQYF	-	once	TRBV7-6	TRBJ2-7
TGTGCCAGCAGTTTGGGTAGGGGGAACGAGCAGTACTTC	CASSLGRGNEQYF	-	-	TRBV27	TRBJ2-7
TGTGCCAGCAGTTATGGACAGGGTGGGAACAATGAGCAGTTCTTC	CASSYGQGGNNEQFF	TRBD1	-	TRBV28	TRBJ2-1
TGCAGCGTTGAAGGGGGCTCTGAAGCTTTCTTT	CSVEGGSEAFF	-	-	TRBV29-1	TRBJ1-1
TGTGCCAGCAGCCCGGGATTTAGCTTCTACGAGCAGTACTTC	CASSPGFSFYEQYF	-	-	TRBV14	TRBJ2-7
TGTGCCAGTAGTATCGAGACAGGCCTTGGGGAGCAGTACTTC	CASSIETGLGEQYF	-	-	TRBV19	TRBJ2-7
TGTGCCAGCAGAGGACTAGCGGGGAGCCCGGATACGCAGTATTTT	CASRGLAGSPDTQYF	TRBD2	-	TRBV2	TRBJ2-3
TGCGCCAGCAGGCGACAGCTCATGAACACTGAAGCTTTCTTT	CASRRQLMNTEAFF	-	-	TRBV4-1	TRBJ1-1
TGTGCCACCAGCGGACAGGGTGCGAATGAGCAGTTCTTC	CATSGQGANEQFF	TRBD1	-	TRBV15	TRBJ2-1
TGCGCCAGCAGCCAAGATCCAGGGCGTGAGACCCAGTACTTC	CASSQDPGRETQYF	-	-	TRBV4-3	TRBJ2-5
TGTGCCAGCAGTGAAGGGCCGCCAAATAATCCCGGGGAGCTGTTTTTT	CASSEGPPNNPGELFF	-	-	TRBV6-1	TRBJ2-2
TGCAGCGTCCGGGCCGGGACAGGGTTTAATCAGCCCCAGCATTTT	CSVRAGTGFNQPQHF	TRBD1	-	TRBV29-1	TRBJ1-5